This T cell receptor beta chain is drawn from a study of blood T cell repertoires in COVID-19. The overall study: PBMCs, B-cell-depleted T cells, or T cells provided the cDNA or gDNA that made up the material.

Profiling relied on immunoSEQ multiplex PCR, and the TCRdb table lists in-frame clones only, not all of them. There are approximately 200,000 clones in the sample; about 85% occur only once, and more than 10% lies in the top ten. Germline V gene sequence: CDR1 MNHEY, CDR2 SVGAGI. This CDR3 is built from 14 residues. Trimming shortened V by 7 bases and J by 4 bases, and 13 bases separated the two germline ends. Living in 24 US areas, the participants were between 18 and 89 years of age. Which cohort a participant joined came from the clinical history participants gave. The study counted Cohort 3 donors as recovered given two negative PCRs, clearance, or symptom resolution.

This sequence joins TRBV6-5 and TRBJ2-2; possibly TRBD2 for D (5 bases). Material: PBMCs or T cells enriched from blood (not recorded which). The source is a man aged 30 to 45 who had recovered from COVID-19. The CDR3 protein is CASKDLISTGELFF. In nucleotides, the CDR3 is TGTGCCAGCAAGGACTTAATTAGCACCGGGGAGCTGTTTTTT.